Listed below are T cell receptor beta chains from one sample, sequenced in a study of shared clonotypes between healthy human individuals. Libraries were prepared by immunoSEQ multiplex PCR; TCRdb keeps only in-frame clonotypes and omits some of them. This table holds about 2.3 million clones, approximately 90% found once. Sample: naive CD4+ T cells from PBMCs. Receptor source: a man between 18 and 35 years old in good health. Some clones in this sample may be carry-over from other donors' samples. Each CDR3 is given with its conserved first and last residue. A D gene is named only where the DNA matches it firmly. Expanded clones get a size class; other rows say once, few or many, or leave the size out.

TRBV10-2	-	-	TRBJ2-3	CASPRTAMNTQYF	TGCGCCAGCCCTCGGACGGCCATGAATACGCAGTATTTT
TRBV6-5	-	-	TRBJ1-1	CASSPPRSRAEAFF	TGTGCCAGCAGTCCCCCTCGGTCTCGGGCTGAAGCTTTCTTT
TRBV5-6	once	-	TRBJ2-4	CASSSVGAKNIQYF	TGTGCCAGCAGCTCGGTGGGCGCCAAAAACATTCAGTACTTC
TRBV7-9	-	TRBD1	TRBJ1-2	CASSEGDRGGYTF	TGTGCCAGCAGCGAGGGGGACAGGGGTGGCTACACCTTC
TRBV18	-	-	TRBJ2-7	CASSPLLSSYEQYF	TGTGCCAGCTCACCTCTCCTGTCCTCCTACGAGCAGTACTTC
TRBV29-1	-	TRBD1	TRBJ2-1	CSVVNPGQGYNEQFF	TGCAGCGTTGTCAATCCGGGACAGGGCTACAATGAGCAGTTCTTC
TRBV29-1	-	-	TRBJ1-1	CSVGSLQANTEAFF	TGCAGCGTTGGTTCTCTCCAGGCGAACACTGAAGCTTTCTTT
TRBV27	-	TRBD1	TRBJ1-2	CASSLELLGTGLNGYTF	TGTGCCAGCAGTTTAGAACTTCTCGGGACAGGGCTCAATGGCTACACCTTC
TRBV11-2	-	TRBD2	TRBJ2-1	CASSLRTSGRVWSYNEQFF	TGTGCCAGCAGCCTAAGGACTAGCGGGAGGGTTTGGTCCTACAATGAGCAGTTCTTC
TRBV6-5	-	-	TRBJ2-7	CASSYVGGRYEQYF	TGTGCCAGCAGTTACGTCGGAGGGCGGTACGAGCAGTACTTC
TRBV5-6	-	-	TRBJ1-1	CASSLRVGTEAFF	TGTGCCAGCAGCTTGAGGGTCGGGACTGAAGCTTTCTTT
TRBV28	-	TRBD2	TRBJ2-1	CASGTSGIGGQFF	TGTGCCAGCGGGACTAGCGGGATAGGAGGGCAGTTCTTC
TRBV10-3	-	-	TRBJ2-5	CAISARARQETQYF	TGTGCCATCAGCGCCCGGGCCCGACAAGAGACCCAGTACTTC
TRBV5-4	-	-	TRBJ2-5	CASSFQALQETQYF	TGTGCCAGCAGCTTTCAGGCGCTACAAGAGACCCAGTACTTC
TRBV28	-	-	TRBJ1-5	CASSLRLVQPQHF	TGTGCCAGCAGTTTACGGTTGGTTCAGCCCCAGCATTTT
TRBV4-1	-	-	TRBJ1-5	CASSQFFGGMPQHF	TGCGCCAGCAGCCAATTCTTCGGGGGGATGCCCCAGCATTTT
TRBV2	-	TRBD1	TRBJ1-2	CASSERGPGYTF	TGTGCCAGCAGTGAAAGGGGGCCCGGCTACACCTTC
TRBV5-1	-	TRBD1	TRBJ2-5	CASSPQGQGGKETQYF	TGCGCCAGCAGCCCACAGGGACAGGGTGGAAAAGAGACCCAGTACTTC
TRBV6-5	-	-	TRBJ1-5	CASSYAGPLSNQPQHF	TGTGCCAGCAGTTACGCGGGGCCTTTAAGCAATCAGCCCCAGCATTTT
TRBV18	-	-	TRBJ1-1	CASSTGYSTEAFF	TGTGCCAGCTCAACGGGGTATAGCACTGAAGCTTTCTTT
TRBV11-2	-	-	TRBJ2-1	CASSYRGYNEQFF	TGTGCCAGCAGCTACCGGGGGTACAATGAGCAGTTCTTC
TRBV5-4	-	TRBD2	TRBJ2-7	CASSYRLAGAYEQYF	TGTGCCAGCAGCTATCGACTAGCGGGGGCCTACGAGCAGTACTTC
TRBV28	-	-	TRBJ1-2	CASRMNNRVFGYTF	TGTGCCAGCAGAATGAATAACAGGGTTTTTGGCTACACCTTC
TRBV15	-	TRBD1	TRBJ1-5	CATSRTGDQPQHF	TGTGCCACCAGCAGAACAGGGGACCAGCCCCAGCATTTT
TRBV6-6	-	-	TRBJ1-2	CASSPSGGGRYGYTF	TGTGCCAGCAGTCCTAGCGGGGGCGGGCGCTATGGCTACACCTTC
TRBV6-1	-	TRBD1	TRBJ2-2	CASRDRGYTGELFF	TGTGCCAGCCGGGACAGGGGGTACACCGGGGAGCTGTTTTTT
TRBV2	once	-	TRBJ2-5	CASRVEETQYF	TGTGCCAGCAGGGTAGAAGAGACCCAGTACTTC
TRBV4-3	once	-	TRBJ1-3	CASSQDRSSHSGNTIYF	TGCGCCAGCAGCCAAGATCGAAGCTCCCACTCTGGAAACACCATATATTTT
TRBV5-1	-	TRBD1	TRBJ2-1	CASSFTGGAGNEQFF	TGCGCCAGCAGCTTTACAGGGGGCGCCGGCAATGAGCAGTTCTTC
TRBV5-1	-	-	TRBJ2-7	CASSLGRQGSFSEQYF	TGCGCCAGCAGCTTGGGAAGGCAGGGGTCCTTCTCCGAGCAGTACTTC
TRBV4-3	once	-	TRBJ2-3	CASSQLGGTQYF	TGCGCCAGCAGCCAGCTGGGTGGTACGCAGTATTTT
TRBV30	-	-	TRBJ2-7	CAWSVGPGGSRGEQYF	TGTGCCTGGAGTGTAGGGCCCGGCGGGAGCAGGGGCGAGCAGTACTTC
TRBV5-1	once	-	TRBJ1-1	CASTGGTEAFF	TGCGCCAGCACCGGGGGCACTGAAGCTTTCTTT
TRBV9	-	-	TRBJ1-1	CASSVPPMNTEAFF	TGTGCCAGCAGCGTACCACCCATGAACACTGAAGCTTTCTTT
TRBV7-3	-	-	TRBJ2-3	CASSKSLGTDTQYF	TGTGCCAGCAGCAAAAGTTTAGGCACAGATACGCAGTATTTT
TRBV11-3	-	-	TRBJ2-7	CASSLDGQSPYF	TGTGCCAGCAGCTTAGACGGGCAATCACCGTACTTC
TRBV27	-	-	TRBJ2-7	CASRKQGGEQYF	TGTGCCAGCAGAAAACAGGGTGGCGAGCAGTACTTC
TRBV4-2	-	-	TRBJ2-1	CASSQDRGGVIYNEQFF	TGTGCCAGCAGCCAAGATCGAGGGGGGGTGATATACAATGAGCAGTTCTTC
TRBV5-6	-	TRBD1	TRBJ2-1	CASSKPRDRGLNEQFF	TGTGCCAGCAGCAAACCAAGGGACAGGGGGTTGAATGAGCAGTTCTTC
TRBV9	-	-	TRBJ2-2	CASSVVIDGGGELFF	TGTGCCAGCAGCGTAGTTATAGATGGCGGCGGGGAGCTGTTTTTT
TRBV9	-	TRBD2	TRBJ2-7	CASSVGLAANYEQYF	TGTGCCAGCAGCGTAGGGCTAGCGGCAAACTACGAGCAGTACTTC
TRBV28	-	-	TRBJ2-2	CASSFGQGGPGELFF	TGTGCCAGCAGTTTTGGTCAGGGGGGCCCCGGGGAGCTGTTTTTT
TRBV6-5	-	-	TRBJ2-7	CASRKPGTYEQYF	TGTGCCAGCAGAAAACCGGGAACATACGAGCAGTACTTC
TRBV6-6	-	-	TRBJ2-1	CASSQERRRYNEQFF	TGTGCCAGCAGCCAGGAAAGGCGTAGGTACAATGAGCAGTTCTTC
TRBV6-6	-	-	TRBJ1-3	CASSPKNTIYF	TGTGCCAGCAGCCCCAAGAACACCATATATTTT
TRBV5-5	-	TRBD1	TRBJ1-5	CASSSTGTHSNQPQHF	TGTGCCAGCAGCTCGACAGGGACTCATAGCAATCAGCCCCAGCATTTT
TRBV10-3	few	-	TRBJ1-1	CASRRQDTNTEAFF	TGTGCCTCCCGAAGACAGGACACCAACACTGAAGCTTTCTTT
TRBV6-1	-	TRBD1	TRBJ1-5	CASSEGTVAVGQPQHF	TGTGCCAGCAGTGAGGGGACAGTCGCTGTGGGTCAGCCCCAGCATTTT